These T cell receptor beta chains were read from a single sample in a study of shared clonotypes between healthy human individuals. TCRdb's copy holds only in-frame clones and misses some; the assay was immunoSEQ multiplex PCR. Of roughly 2 million clones detected, 95% appear once; the ten largest clones hold around 0.13%. Sequenced sample: naive CD4+ T cells sorted from blood. Every receptor here comes from a young man in good health. CDR3s include the opening cysteine and the closing phenylalanine or tryptophan. The order of the fields is J gene, V gene, D gene, clone size, CDR3 protein, CDR3 DNA. D genes are given only for firm matches. Clone sizes are given selectively: once, few, many, or a class where the clone is expanded.

TRBJ1-1 | TRBV6-5 | - | - | CASSFLQSTRHTEAFF | TGTGCCAGCAGTTTCCTCCAATCGACGAGGCACACTGAAGCTTTCTTT
TRBJ1-4 | TRBV4-3 | TRBD1 | - | CASSQGDREGEKLFF | TGCGCCAGCAGCCAAGGTGACAGGGAAGGGGAAAAACTGTTTTTT
TRBJ1-6 | TRBV11-2 | - | - | CASSLGSSYNSPLHF | TGTGCCAGCAGCTTAGGTTCAAGTTATAATTCACCCCTCCACTTT
TRBJ1-5 | TRBV7-8 | TRBD1 | - | CASSLTTGESNQPQHF | TGTGCCAGCAGCTTAACGACAGGGGAGTCCAATCAGCCCCAGCATTTT
TRBJ2-7 | TRBV29-1 | TRBD1 | - | CSGGQGSYEQYF | TGCAGCGGGGGACAGGGCTCCTACGAGCAGTACTTC
TRBJ2-5 | TRBV5-6 | - | - | CASSLAGPQYF | TGTGCCAGCAGCTTGGCGGGGCCCCAGTACTTC
TRBJ1-5 | TRBV7-6 | TRBD1 | - | CASSLGPGQGENQPQHF | TGTGCCAGCAGCTTAGGACCGGGACAGGGGGAGAATCAGCCCCAGCATTTT
TRBJ1-5 | TRBV7-2 | TRBD1 | - | CASSPTGDNQPQHF | TGTGCCAGCAGCCCCACAGGGGACAATCAGCCCCAGCATTTT
TRBJ2-5 | TRBV7-7 | - | - | CASSFGQFMETQYF | TGTGCTAGCAGCTTTGGCCAGTTTATGGAGACCCAGTACTTC
TRBJ1-6 | TRBV5-6 | - | - | CASSFSYGGSSYNSPLHF | TGTGCCAGCAGCTTCTCGTATGGAGGGAGCTCCTATAATTCACCCCTCCACTTT
TRBJ2-3 | TRBV18 | - | - | CASSPSGSTDTQYF | TGTGCCAGCTCACCCAGCGGGAGCACAGATACGCAGTATTTT
TRBJ1-1 | TRBV9 | - | - | CASSTNWGTEAFF | TGTGCCAGCAGCACCAACTGGGGCACTGAAGCTTTCTTT
TRBJ2-6 | TRBV7-9 | - | - | CASSLGGTALSSGANVLTF | TGTGCCAGCAGCTTAGGCGGGACAGCCTTAAGCTCTGGGGCCAACGTCCTGACTTTC
TRBJ1-1 | TRBV6-6 | - | - | CASSTVNTEAFF | TGTGCCAGCAGCACAGTGAACACTGAAGCTTTCTTT
TRBJ1-5 | TRBV12-5 | - | few | CASGLFRGDQPQHF | TGTGCTAGTGGTTTGTTCAGGGGAGATCAGCCCCAGCATTTT
TRBJ2-7 | TRBV5-1 | - | - | CASSLSAGSNEQYF | TGCGCCAGCAGCTTGTCGGCAGGGTCCAACGAGCAGTACTTC
TRBJ2-7 | TRBV4-3 | - | once | CASSQELASIFSYEQYF | TGCGCCAGCAGCCAAGAATTGGCTAGCATATTCTCCTACGAGCAGTACTTC
TRBJ2-1 | TRBV9 | TRBD1 | - | CASSGGQGEDEQFF | TGTGCCAGCAGCGGAGGACAGGGCGAGGATGAGCAGTTCTTC
TRBJ1-4 | TRBV28 | - | - | CAISGGVNEKLFF | TGTGCCATCTCCGGGGGGGTGAATGAAAAACTGTTTTTT
TRBJ2-7 | TRBV29-1 | TRBD2 | - | CSVQPRLASPQEQYF | TGCAGCGTCCAACCGAGACTAGCGAGCCCACAGGAGCAGTACTTC
TRBJ2-2 | TRBV7-9 | TRBD1 | once | CASSPGDRGSGELFF | TGTGCCAGCAGCCCAGGGGACAGGGGGTCCGGGGAGCTGTTTTTT
TRBJ1-1 | TRBV10-3 | - | - | CAISRTGTEAFF | TGTGCCATCAGTCGGACGGGGACTGAAGCTTTCTTT
TRBJ2-2 | TRBV30 | - | - | CAWWTVNTGELFF | TGTGCCTGGTGGACGGTGAACACCGGGGAGCTGTTTTTT
TRBJ2-7 | TRBV5-1 | TRBD1 | - | CASSPRGTGAYEQYF | TGCGCCAGCAGCCCCCGCGGGACAGGGGCCTACGAGCAGTACTTC
TRBJ1-5 | TRBV6-5 | - | - | CASSNVRGQPQHF | TGTGCCAGCAGCAATGTGAGGGGTCAGCCCCAGCATTTT
TRBJ1-5 | TRBV12-2 | - | - | CASRLAPGQGPHQPQHF | TGTGCAAGTCGCTTAGCACCGGGACAGGGGCCGCATCAGCCCCAGCATTTT